The entry below gives a single T cell receptor (beta chain) sequence along with its context. Its specificity is not known. This sample stems from a study of Ad26.COV2.S vaccination and SARS-CoV-2 variants. Study in general: Among those in the COV1001 Ad26.COV2.S trial arm was the donor. Ad26.COV2.S, an intramuscular injection, was given once or twice 56 days apart.

General observations from the study: Total T cell responses, in the TCR breadth and depth analyses, may have been underestimated.

With 0 bases removed from V and 5 bases from J, the gap between germline ends came to 11 bases. This CDR3 contains 15 residues. Germline V CDR1 and CDR2: SGHAT, FQNNGV. Treatment reported: some 19 received Ad26.COV2.S at low or high dose, single or two shots; about 5 received placebo; per-sample allocation not given. Sampling took place 63 days after the first vaccine or placebo injection. TCRdb's table, derived via immunoSEQ multiplex PCR, lists solely in-frame clones and lacks some. This table holds 300,000 to 400,000 clones, 80% to 90% found once. Specimen: peripheral blood, collected in a trial of Ad26.COV2.S vaccine versus placebo. This chain connects TRBV11-2 to TRBJ2-1; TRBD1 might be the D (6 bases). The clonotype originates from a person between 18 and 60 years old who received the Ad26.COV2.S COVID-19 vaccine or a placebo. The CDR3 bases are TGTGCCAGCAGCTTAGACACCGGGACACACAATGAGCAGTTCTTC. Protein: CASSLDTGTHNEQFF.